These 3 T cell receptor beta chains originate from one sample sequenced in a study of read filtering for tumor transcriptome and immune sequencing. From roughly 0.4 ug of RNA, a library with molecular barcoded alpha/delta and beta/gamma adaptors was made. In TCRdb, the reads were re-called with MiXCR into one record per CDR3 protein. Counted here are fewer than 100,000 distinct CDR3 sequences, roughly an eighth occurring once; the ten biggest clones make up under 15%. Material for sequencing was a population of CD138-negative cells sorted from bone marrow. Receptors originate from a donor aged 40 or over with multiple myeloma.

In this sample, this clonotype turned up many times. The chain combines TRBV7-9 with TRBJ2-1; TRBD1 aligns across 10 bases. J was trimmed by 6 bases and V by 5 bases; bases with no gene match: 4. Germline CDR1 and CDR2: SEHNR and FQNEAQ (reference sequence). The CDR3 runs 14 residues. The CDR3 DNA reads as TGTGCCAGCAGCCCCGACAGGGGGCTCAATGAGCAGTTCTTC. Protein: CASSPDRGLNEQFF.

J is TRBJ2-1 and V is TRBV7-9; TRBD1 aligns across 7 bases. The CDR3 sequence is 17 residues long. The germline gives CDR1 SEHNR, CDR2 FQNEAQ (reference sequence). Unmatched junction bases numbered 13, after V lost 1 base and J lost 7 bases. CDR3 in amino acids: CASSLDNRGRLVNEQFF. CDR3 sequence (DNA): TGTGCCAGCAGCTTAGATAACAGGGGCAGATTAGTGAATGAGCAGTTCTTC.

This clonotype was observed at least ten times. This chain uses TRBV4-1 with TRBJ1-2; D is unclear. Between the trimmed V and J ends, which lost 0 bases and 7 bases, there was a span of 6 bases. The CDR3 spans 12 residues. Germline V CDR1 and CDR2: MGHRA, YSYEKL. CDR3 coding DNA: TGCGCCAGCAGCCAAGATAGGACTGGCTACACCTTC. Translation: CASSQDRTGYTF.